This passage covers 8 T cell receptor beta chains from one sample sequenced in a study of technical replicates of blood from a few donors. Data came from immunoSEQ multiplex PCR; TCRdb stores just in-frame clones and leaves some out. Here the sample spans 75,000 or so clones, 90% to 95% being singletons. Sequencing was carried out using T cells isolated from PBMCs. The receptors here all came from a human donor in good health.

This sequence joins TRBV28 and TRBJ1-5, with 9 bases aligning to TRBD1. J gave up 6 bases and V 6 bases, and 3 bases lay outside the gene matches. The CDR3 length is 13 residues. CDR1 is MDHEN and CDR2 is SYDVKM in the germline V gene. CDR3 amino acids: CASRGQGSQPQHF. For the CDR3, the DNA is TGTGCCAGCAGGGGACAGGGCAGTCAGCCCCAGCATTTT.

The gene calls are TRBV9 and TRBJ1-2; TRBD1 is a possible D gene (5 bases). Germline V CDR1 and CDR2: SGDLS, YYNGEE. The V end lost 3 bases, the J end lost 8 bases, and 17 bases lay between the germline ends. There are 14 residues in the CDR3. As DNA, the CDR3 is TGTGCCAGCAGCGAGACGGGACTCTCTATGGGCTACACCTTC. This sequence encodes CASSETGLSMGYTF. Combining the CDR3 with reference TRBV9 and TRBJ1-2 gives the whole variable domain DSGVTQTPKHLITATGQRVTLRCSPRSGDLSVYWYQQSLDQGLQFLIQYYNGEERAKGNILERFSAQQFPDLHSELNLSSLELGDSALYFCASSETGLSMGYTFGSGTRLTVV.

This chain joins TRBV5-1 and TRBJ2-3; 8 nucleotides match TRBD2. The germline V gene encodes CDR1 SGHRS and CDR2 YFSETQ. The CDR3 loop spans 17 amino acids. Unmatched junction bases numbered 10, after V lost 0 bases and J lost 4 bases. The CDR3 here is CASSLERAGVSPDTQYF. DNA of the CDR3: TGCGCCAGCAGCTTGGAAAGAGCGGGAGTGTCACCAGATACGCAGTATTTT.

The chain joins TRBV6-4 to TRBJ2-2; D may be TRBD1 (6 bases). Germline-derived CDR1 and CDR2 are MRHNA and SNTAGT. This CDR3 has 15 amino acids. The V and J ends lost 6 bases and 0 bases respectively, with 11 bases between them. The CDR3 DNA reads TGTGCCAGCAGACCCGGGACAACGAACACCGGGGAGCTGTTTTTT. This sequence encodes CASRPGTTNTGELFF.

The chain employs TRBV7-8 and TRBJ1-2; D unclear. Germline-derived CDR1 and CDR2 are SGHVS and FQNEAQ. The CDR3 has 15 residues. V was shortened by 1 base and J by 1 base, with 10 bases between the two germline ends. CDR3 amino acids: CASSLGSGYNYGYTF. Written as DNA, the CDR3 is TGTGCCAGCAGCTTAGGGTCAGGTTATAACTATGGCTACACCTTC.

J is TRBJ2-7 and V is TRBV5-6, with D unclear. V lost 2 bases, J lost 2 bases, and 8 bases lay in between. This CDR3 spans 13 amino acids. Germline V lookup: CDR1 SGHDT, CDR2 YYEEEE. The CDR3, as DNA: TGTGCCAGCAGCTTCTTAGCCCCCTACGAGCAGTACTTC. This gives the protein CASSFLAPYEQYF.

This chain uses TRBV10-1 with TRBJ1-1; tentatively, D is TRBD1 (5 bases). The CDR3 sequence is 12 residues long. V lost 8 bases and J 7 bases, leaving 14 bases between the germline ends. Germline-derived CDR1 and CDR2 are WNHNN and SYGVQD (reference sequence). CDR3 sequence reads: CASATVYSEAFF. The CDR3 nucleotides are TGCGCCAGCGCGACAGTCTACAGTGAAGCTTTCTTT.

The V and J genes are TRBV27 and TRBJ2-1; 8 nucleotides agree with TRBD2. Trimming removed 3 bases from V and 7 bases from J; junction bases left unmatched: 2. This CDR3 has 13 residues. CDR1 MNHEY and CDR2 SMNVEV come from the germline V gene (reference sequence). The CDR3: CASSFGGGNEQFF. The CDR3 nucleotides read TGTGCCAGCAGTTTCGGGGGGGGAAATGAGCAGTTCTTC.